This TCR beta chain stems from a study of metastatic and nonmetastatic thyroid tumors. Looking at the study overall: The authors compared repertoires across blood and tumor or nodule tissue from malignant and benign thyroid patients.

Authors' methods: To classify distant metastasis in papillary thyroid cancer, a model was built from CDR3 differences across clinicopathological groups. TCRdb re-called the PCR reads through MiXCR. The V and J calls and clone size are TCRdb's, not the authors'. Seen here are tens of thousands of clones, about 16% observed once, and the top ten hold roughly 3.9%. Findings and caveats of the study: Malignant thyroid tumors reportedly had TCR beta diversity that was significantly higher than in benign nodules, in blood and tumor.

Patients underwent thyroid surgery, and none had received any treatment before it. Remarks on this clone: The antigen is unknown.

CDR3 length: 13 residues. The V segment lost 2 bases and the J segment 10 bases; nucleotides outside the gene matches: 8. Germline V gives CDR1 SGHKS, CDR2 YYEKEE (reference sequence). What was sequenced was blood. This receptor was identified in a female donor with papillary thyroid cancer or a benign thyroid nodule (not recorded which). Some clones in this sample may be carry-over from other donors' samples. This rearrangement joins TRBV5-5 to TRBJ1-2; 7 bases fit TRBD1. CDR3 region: CASSFVRGGSYTF. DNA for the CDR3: TGTGCCAGCAGCTTTGTCAGGGGGGGATCCTACACCTTC.